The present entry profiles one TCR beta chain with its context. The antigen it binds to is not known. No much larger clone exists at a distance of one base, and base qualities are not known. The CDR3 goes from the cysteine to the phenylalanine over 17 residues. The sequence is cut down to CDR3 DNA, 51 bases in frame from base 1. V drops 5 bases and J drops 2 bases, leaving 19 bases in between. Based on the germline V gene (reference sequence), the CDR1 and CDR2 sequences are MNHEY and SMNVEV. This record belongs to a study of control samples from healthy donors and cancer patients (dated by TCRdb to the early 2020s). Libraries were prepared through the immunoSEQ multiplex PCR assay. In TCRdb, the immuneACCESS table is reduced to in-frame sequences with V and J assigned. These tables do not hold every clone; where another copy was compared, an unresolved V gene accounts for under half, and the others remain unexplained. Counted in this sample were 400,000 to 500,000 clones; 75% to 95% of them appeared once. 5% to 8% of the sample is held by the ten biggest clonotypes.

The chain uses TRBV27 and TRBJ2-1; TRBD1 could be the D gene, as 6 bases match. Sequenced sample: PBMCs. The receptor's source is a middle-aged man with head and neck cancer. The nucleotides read TGTGCCAGCAGTACCCCATCGAGGGGGATTGCCTACAATGAGCAGTTCTTC. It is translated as CASSTPSRGIAYNEQFF.